This entry is about one T cell receptor beta chain. The antigen is unknown. Some clones are missing from TCRdb's copy, which holds only in-frame ones; the method was immunoSEQ multiplex PCR. The table shows 90,000 to 110,000 clones, with approximately 88% occurring only once. The sample belongs to a study of T cell responses to AZD1222 COVID-19 vaccine. Points from the study as a whole: An increase in Spike-specific TCR breadth and depth was observed after two AZD1222 doses. The repertoires were collected only after the peak T cell response. Distributed over spike, vaccine-associated CD4 TCRs predominated at 160-218 and 743-854. There were mostly white British donors and more females than males, and clonal diversity was possibly underestimated.

The CDR3 contains 15 residues. V lost 4 bases, J lost 1 base, and 5 bases stayed unmatched. Per germline, CDR1 SGHRS and CDR2 YFSETQ. This chain connects TRBV5-1 to TRBJ1-1, with 9 bases matching TRBD1. The sample here was peripheral blood, taken on day 0 of AZD1222 vaccination. The receptor comes from an adult in good health. The CDR3 sequence: CASSGGQGRNTEAFF. CDR3 DNA: TGCGCCAGCAGCGGAGGACAGGGGCGGAACACTGAAGCTTTCTTT.